Listed here are 8 T cell receptor beta chains from one sample, sequenced in a study of blood T cell repertoires in COVID-19. The data were produced by immunoSEQ multiplex PCR, yet TCRdb's version contains in-frame clones alone and is incomplete. The table includes just under 350,000 clones, about 83% detected once. The sample consisted of peripheral blood. These receptors were collected from a man aged 25-45 years with active or convalescent COVID-19.

CDR3 sequence reads: CSVRLSGDTQYF. Written as DNA, the CDR3 is TGCAGCGTTCGTCTTAGCGGAGATACGCAGTATTTT. The chain couples TRBV29-1 to TRBJ2-3, with D perhaps TRBD2 (6 bases). In germline, CDR1 is SQVTM, CDR2 ANQGSEA. The V gene lost 5 bases and the J gene lost 5 bases, with 11 bases spanning the gap. The CDR3 sequence is 12 residues long.

V is TRBV6-1 and J is TRBJ1-2; D is unclear. The CDR3 sequence is 15 residues long. V gave up 1 base and J gave up 1 base, with 10 bases separating them. CDR1 and CDR2 (germline): MNHNS, SASEGT. CDR3 loop: CASSEVRRSNYGYTF. The DNA for the CDR3 is TGTGCCAGCAGTGAAGTCCGAAGGAGTAACTATGGCTACACCTTC.

The chain employs TRBV6-1 and TRBJ2-2; TRBD2 aligns across 7 bases. The CDR3 covers 16 residues. CDR1 and CDR2 (germline): MNHNS, SASEGT. V trimming: 2 bases; J trimming: 1 base; junction bases outside the gene matches: 4. The CDR3 here is CASSEIGGGNTGELFF. CDR3 nucleotides: TGTGCCAGCAGTGAAATAGGCGGGGGGAACACCGGGGAGCTGTTTTTT.

The genes are TRBV4-2 and TRBJ1-6; D may be TRBD1 (6 bases). V gave up 6 bases and J gave up 10 bases, with 13 bases separating them. Germline values: CDR1 LGHNA, CDR2 YNFKEQ. The CDR3 covers 13 residues. CDR3 DNA sequence: TGTGCCAGCAGTACTGAACAGGGCTCACCCCTCCACTTT. Protein sequence: CASSTEQGSPLHF.

The chain is built from TRBV30 and TRBJ1-1; D is perhaps TRBD1 (5 bases). The germline V gene encodes CDR1 GTSNPN and CDR2 SVGIG (reference sequence). The CDR3 loop spans 13 amino acids. V was shortened by 0 bases and J by 4 bases, with 9 bases between the two germline ends. CDR3 residues: CAWSVGAATEAFF. The CDR3 DNA is TGTGCCTGGAGTGTAGGGGCAGCCACTGAAGCTTTCTTT. Full variable domain (rest looked up from reference TRBV30 and TRBJ1-1): SQTIHQWPATLVQPVGSPLSLECTVEGTSNPNLYWYRQAAGRGLQLLFYSVGIGQISSEVPQNLSASRPQDRQFILSSKKLLLSDSGFYLCAWSVGAATEAFFGQGTRLTVV.

This clone was detected only once. This chain uses TRBV7-2 with TRBJ2-1, with 10 bases identical to TRBD2. CDR3 length: 15 amino acids. Germline V gives CDR1 SGHTA, CDR2 FQGNSA. J gave up 6 bases and V 0 bases, and 2 bases lay outside the gene matches. In DNA form, the CDR3 reads TGTGCCAGCAGCTTAGCAGGGACTAGCGTCAATGAGCAGTTCTTC. It encodes CASSLAGTSVNEQFF.

The rearrangement uses TRBV12-5 and TRBJ2-1; 13 bases are shared with TRBD2. V dropped 3 bases and J dropped 6; count of bases not matched to a gene: 2. The CDR3 length is 15 residues. Per the germline V gene, CDR1 is LGHNT and CDR2 is FRNRAP. The CDR3 is CASGLRLAGGNEQFF. The CDR3 region has the DNA TGTGCTAGTGGTTTACGACTAGCGGGGGGCAATGAGCAGTTCTTC.

In the case of this clone: Mismatch with germline at one junction end may stem from a read error. This sample also contains other DNA sequences that code for the same CDR3. V is TRBV11-3 and J is TRBJ2-7; D remains unclear. Germline CDR1 reads SGHNT; CDR2 reads YENEEA. The length of the CDR3 is 15 residues. DNA for the CDR3: TGTGCCAGCAGCTTAGAGGGCGTGGCAACCTACGAGCAATACTTC. This gives the protein CASSLEGVATYEQYF.